This T cell receptor (beta chain) stems from a study of shared T cell receptors in the human thymus. The CDR3 sequence is 14 residues long. V lost 6 bases and J 7 bases, leaving 15 bases between the germline ends. Germline loops: CDR1 SNHLY, CDR2 FYNNEI. The assay was immunoSEQ multiplex PCR, and TCRdb's table has in-frame clones only and misses some. Among approximately 730,000 clones, approximately 85% were seen once, and the ten largest hold approximately 0.01%. These sequences were also reported in another study, on human thymus T cells. As that study records: Thymus tissue for the work was resected from patients undergoing corrective heart surgery. Among thymic and blood repertoires, usage of V and J genes appeared biased. Related work showed strongly overlapping thymic repertoires across unrelated individuals.

The material sequenced was thymocytes. V and J are TRBV2 and TRBJ2-2, with a possible D match to TRBD1 (5 bases). The origin of this receptor is a girl under three years old with a congenital heart defect. The CDR3 loop is CASSKGKGHGELFF. In DNA form, the CDR3 reads TGTGCCAGCAGCAAGGGGAAGGGGCACGGGGAGCTGTTTTTT.